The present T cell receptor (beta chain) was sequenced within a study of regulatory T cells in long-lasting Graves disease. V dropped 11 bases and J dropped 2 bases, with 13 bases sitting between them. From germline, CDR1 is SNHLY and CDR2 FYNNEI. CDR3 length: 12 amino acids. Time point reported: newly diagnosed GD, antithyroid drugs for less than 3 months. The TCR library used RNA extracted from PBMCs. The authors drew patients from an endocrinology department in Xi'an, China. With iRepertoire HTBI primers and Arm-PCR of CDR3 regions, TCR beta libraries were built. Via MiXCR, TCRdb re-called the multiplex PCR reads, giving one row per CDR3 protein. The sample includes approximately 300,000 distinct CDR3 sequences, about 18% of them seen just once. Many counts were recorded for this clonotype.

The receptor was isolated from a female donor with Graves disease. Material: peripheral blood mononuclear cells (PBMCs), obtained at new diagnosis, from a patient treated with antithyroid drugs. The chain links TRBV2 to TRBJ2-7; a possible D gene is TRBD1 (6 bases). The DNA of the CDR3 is TGTGCCGGACGGGACAATGCCTACGAGCAGTACTTC. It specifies CAGRDNAYEQYF.